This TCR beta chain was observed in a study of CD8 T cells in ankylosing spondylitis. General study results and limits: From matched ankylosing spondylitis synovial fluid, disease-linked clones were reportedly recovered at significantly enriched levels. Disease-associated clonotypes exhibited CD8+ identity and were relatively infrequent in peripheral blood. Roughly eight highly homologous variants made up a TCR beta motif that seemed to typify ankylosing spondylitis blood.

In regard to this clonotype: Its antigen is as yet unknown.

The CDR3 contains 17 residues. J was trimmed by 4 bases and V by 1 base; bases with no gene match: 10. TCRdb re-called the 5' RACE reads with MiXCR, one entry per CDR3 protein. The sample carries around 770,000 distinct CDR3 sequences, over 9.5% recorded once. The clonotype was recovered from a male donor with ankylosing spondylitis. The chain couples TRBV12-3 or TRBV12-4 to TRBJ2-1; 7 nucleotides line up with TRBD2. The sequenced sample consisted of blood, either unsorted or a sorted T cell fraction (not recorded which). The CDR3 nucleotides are TGTGCCAGCAGTTTAGTTGTAGGGCTAGCGGAGTACAATGAGCAGTTCTTC. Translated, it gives CASSLVVGLAEYNEQFF.